The 7 T cell receptor beta chains listed next were all sequenced from one sample in a study of T cell responses to AZD1222 COVID-19 vaccine. The protocol was immunoSEQ multiplex PCR, while the TCRdb copy is restricted to in-frame clones and leaves out a portion. The sample carries 150,000 to 200,000 clones, less than 95% recorded once. This specimen consisted of peripheral blood, obtained 28 days after the second AZD1222 dose. These receptors all stem from an adult who received the AZD1222 COVID-19 vaccine.

V usage is TRBV24-1 and J usage is TRBJ1-2; D gene ambiguous. Germline lookup yields CDR1 KGHDR and CDR2 SFDVKD. The CDR3 has 14 amino acids. V gave up 7 bases and J gave up 5 bases, with 16 bases separating them. The CDR3 region has the DNA TGTGCCACCAGCCGGACGACGGAGACTTATGGCTACACCTTC. Translating it yields CATSRTTETYGYTF.

This clone has just one count. The J gene is TRBJ1-6, the V gene TRBV2; D not certain. Germline V gene lookup returns CDR1 SNHLY and CDR2 FYNNEI. The V gene lost 4 bases and the J gene lost 8 bases, with 15 bases spanning the gap. CDR3 size: 15 residues. In DNA, the CDR3 is TGTGCCAGCAGTGGCTGGATTAGCGGGGATTCACCCCTCCACTTT. This sequence encodes CASSGWISGDSPLHF.

The chain combines TRBV13 with TRBJ2-3; 7 positions agree with TRBD1. This CDR3 is built from 17 residues. The germline V gene has CDR1 PRHDT and CDR2 FYEKMQ (reference sequence). With 5 bases clipped from V and 4 bases from J, the junction kept 15 bases outside the gene matches. The CDR3 here is CASSPSGWQGEADTQYF. DNA for the CDR3: TGTGCCAGCAGCCCCTCCGGTTGGCAGGGGGAAGCAGATACGCAGTATTTT.

V usage is TRBV12-5 and J usage is TRBJ2-7; 9 bases are a match to TRBD1. Trimming cost V 1 base and J 4 bases; bases outside gene matches: 5. CDR3 size: 15 residues. Per germline, CDR1 LGHNT and CDR2 FRNRAP. The CDR3 loop reads CASGLGTGGSYEQYF. Here the CDR3 DNA reads TGTGCTAGTGGTTTGGGAACAGGGGGCAGTTACGAGCAGTACTTC.

The rearrangement uses TRBV7-2 and TRBJ2-7; TRBD2 agrees at 15 bases. CDR1 is SGHTA and CDR2 is FQGNSA in the germline V gene. The length of the CDR3 is 18 residues. V dropped 6 bases and J dropped 4; count of bases not matched to a gene: 13. The CDR3, as DNA: TGTGCCAGCAGTGCCGGGACTAGCGGGGGGAGGGTAGGATACGAGCAGTACTTC. Its translation: CASSAGTSGGRVGYEQYF.

CDR3 nucleotide sequence: TGTGCCAGCAGCATCCGACTCGAATCTTGGGCCAATGAGCAGTTCTTC. This codes for CASSIRLESWANEQFF. This sequence joins TRBV9 and TRBJ2-1, with D uncertain. V was clipped by 4 bases and J by 6 bases, with 20 bases between them. The CDR3 runs 16 residues. The germline V gene encodes CDR1 SGDLS and CDR2 YYNGEE.

The rearrangement joins TRBV19 to TRBJ1-5; D is unclear. There are 11 residues in the CDR3. V lost 1 base and J lost 9, with 4 bases in between. Germline V gene data show CDR1 as LNHDA and CDR2 as SQIVND (reference sequence). CDR3 amino acids: CASSIAGPQHF. The CDR3 DNA sequence: TGTGCCAGTAGTATAGCTGGGCCCCAGCATTTT.